This T cell receptor beta chain was identified in a study of cytomegalovirus exposure and HLA in healthy donors. In the study overall: One earlier analysis, a look at 150 million to 200 million T cells, found more than 100 million unique TCR beta sequences.

Study-level findings and limits: The study assumed roughly uniform donor sequencing depth for presence/absence analyses. Apart from CMV serostatus, no immune exposure information was available. The authors listed approximately 160 TCR beta chains as cytomegalovirus-associated.

In the case of this clone: Its target is not known.

With 2 bases clipped from V and 9 bases from J, the junction kept 15 bases outside the gene matches. This CDR3 region has 17 residues. Germline V lookup: CDR1 SNHLY, CDR2 FYNNEI. In the PCR, 60 Vbeta and 13 Jbeta primers were used. TCRdb's copy holds only in-frame clones and misses some; the assay was immunoSEQ multiplex PCR. This table holds roughly 100,000 clones, roughly a tenth found once. This TCR derives from a man aged 35 to 55 in good health and CMV-seropositive. Sequencing input: PBMCs. The J gene is TRBJ2-5, the V gene TRBV2, with 10 bases fitting TRBD2. CDR3 in amino acids: CASSERLTSGLLMAQYF. The CDR3 DNA reads TGTGCCAGCAGTGAAAGGTTGACTAGCGGGCTGTTAATGGCCCAGTACTTC.